This T cell receptor beta chain appears in the sequencing data of a study of cytomegalovirus exposure and HLA in healthy donors. Study details: Early release data held tens of millions of unique TCRs from HLA-typed donors.

V lost 1 base and J lost 7, with 7 bases in between. CDR1 and CDR2 from the germline V gene are LGHNA and YSLEER. The CDR3 is made up of 13 amino acids. Findings of the study overall: A later analysis, which compared TCR beta chains of equal frequency, found the HLA-associated ones more clonally expanded. Specificity of a few CMV-associated chains for CMV antigens was verified in vitro.

Points on this clone: The antigen remains unidentified.

The study ran its PCR with 60 Vbeta and 13 Jbeta primers. The repertoire was sequenced with immunoSEQ multiplex PCR; TCRdb's copy has only in-frame clones and lacks some. The sample totals around 70,000 clones. V and J are TRBV4-3 and TRBJ1-4; D unresolved. Sequenced material: PBMCs. The receptor comes from a woman aged 40 to 49 in good health and CMV-seropositive. The CDR3 nucleotides read TGCGCCAGCAGCCAAGGGGCGGGTGAAAAACTGTTTTTT. Its protein is CASSQGAGEKLFF.